Detailed here is one TCR beta chain. These data are taken from a study of blood T cell repertoires in COVID-19. Study-level information: Material from acute and convalescent COVID-19 was sourced from the United States, Italy and Spain. The analysed material was cDNA or gDNA that came from T cells, B-cell-depleted T cells, or PBMCs.

Original analysis: Reference gene primers were amplified, and this amplification served to estimate nucleated cell counts. The repertoire was sequenced with immunoSEQ multiplex PCR; TCRdb's copy has only in-frame clones and lacks some. V and J calls and clone size are given by that table; D and trimming were obtained from the DNA. This sample carries around 160,000 clones, roughly 90% of them seen once, and the ten largest clones take roughly a sixth. Germline V gene lookup returns CDR1 MNHEY and CDR2 SMNVEV (reference sequence). The CDR3 sequence is 17 residues long. Trimming cost V 4 bases and J 0 bases, with 16 bases left between them.

What was sequenced was peripheral blood. The chain employs TRBV27 and TRBJ1-3, with TRBD1 as a possible D gene (5 bases). This sequence originates from a man in his 60s with active or convalescent COVID-19. CDR3 region: CASSWQFPGVSGNTIYF. The CDR3 DNA is TGTGCCAGCAGTTGGCAGTTTCCGGGGGTCTCTGGAAACACCATATATTTT.